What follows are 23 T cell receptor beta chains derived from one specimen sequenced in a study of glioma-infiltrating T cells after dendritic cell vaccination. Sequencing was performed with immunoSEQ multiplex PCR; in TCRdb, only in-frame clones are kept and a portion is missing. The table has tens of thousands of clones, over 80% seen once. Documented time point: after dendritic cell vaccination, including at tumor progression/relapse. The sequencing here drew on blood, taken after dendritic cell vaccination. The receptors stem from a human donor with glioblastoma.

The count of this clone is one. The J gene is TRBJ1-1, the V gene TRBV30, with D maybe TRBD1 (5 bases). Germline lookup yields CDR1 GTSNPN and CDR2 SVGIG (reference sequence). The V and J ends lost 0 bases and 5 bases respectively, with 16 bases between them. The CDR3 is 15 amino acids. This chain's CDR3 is CAWSVPVGPGTEAFF. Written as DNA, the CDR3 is TGTGCCTGGAGTGTACCTGTGGGGCCCGGGACTGAAGCTTTCTTT.

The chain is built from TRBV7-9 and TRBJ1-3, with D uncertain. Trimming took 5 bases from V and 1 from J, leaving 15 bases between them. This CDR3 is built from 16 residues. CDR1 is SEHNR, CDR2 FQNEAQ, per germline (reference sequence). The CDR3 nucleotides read TGTGCCAGCAGCGCCCCTGGGCCCACGTCTGGAAACACCATATATTTT. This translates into CASSAPGPTSGNTIYF. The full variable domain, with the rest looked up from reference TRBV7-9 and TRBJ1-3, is DTGVSQNPRHKITKRGQNVTFRCDPISEHNRLYWYRQTLGQGPEFLTYFQNEAQLEKSRLLSDRFSAERPKGSFSTLEIQRTEQGDSAMYLCASSAPGPTSGNTIYFGEGSWLTVV.

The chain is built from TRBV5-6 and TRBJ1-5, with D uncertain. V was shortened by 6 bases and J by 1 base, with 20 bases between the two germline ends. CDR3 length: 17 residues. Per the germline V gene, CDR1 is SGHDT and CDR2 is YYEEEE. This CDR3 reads CASTTRVDLLSNQPQHF. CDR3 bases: TGTGCCAGCACCACCCGGGTGGATCTGTTGAGCAATCAGCCCCAGCATTTT. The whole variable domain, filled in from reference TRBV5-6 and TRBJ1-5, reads DAGVTQSPTHLIKTRGQQVTLRCSPKSGHDTVSWYQQALGQGPQFIFQYYEEEERQRGNFPDRFSGHQFPNYSSELNVNALLLGDSALYLCASTTRVDLLSNQPQHFGDGTRLSIL.

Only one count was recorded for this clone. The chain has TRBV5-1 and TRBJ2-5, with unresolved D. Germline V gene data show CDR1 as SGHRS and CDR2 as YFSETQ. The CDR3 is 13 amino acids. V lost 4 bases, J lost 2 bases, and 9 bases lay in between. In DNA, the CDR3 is TGCGCCAGCAGCCGCGCCGGGCAAGAGACCCAGTACTTC. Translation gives CASSRAGQETQYF.

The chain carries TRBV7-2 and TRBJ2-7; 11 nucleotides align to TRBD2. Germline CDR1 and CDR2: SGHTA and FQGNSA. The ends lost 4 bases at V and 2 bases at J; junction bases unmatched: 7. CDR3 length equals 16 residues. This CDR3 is CASSSPSGGLPYEQYF. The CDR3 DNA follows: TGTGCCAGCAGCTCTCCTAGCGGGGGGCTCCCCTACGAGCAGTACTTC.

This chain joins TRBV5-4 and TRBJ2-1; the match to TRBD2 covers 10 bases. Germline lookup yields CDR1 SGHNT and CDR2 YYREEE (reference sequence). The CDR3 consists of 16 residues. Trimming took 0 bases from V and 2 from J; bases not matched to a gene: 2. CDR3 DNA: TGTGCCAGCAGCTTGGAGCTAGCGGGGGCCTACAATGAGCAGTTCTTC. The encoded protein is CASSLELAGAYNEQFF.

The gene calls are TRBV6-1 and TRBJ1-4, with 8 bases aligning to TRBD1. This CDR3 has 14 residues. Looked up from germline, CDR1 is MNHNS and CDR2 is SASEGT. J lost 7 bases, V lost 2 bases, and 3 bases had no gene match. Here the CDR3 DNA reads TGTGCCAGCAGTGAATTGGGACAGGCTGAAAAACTGTTTTTT. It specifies CASSELGQAEKLFF.

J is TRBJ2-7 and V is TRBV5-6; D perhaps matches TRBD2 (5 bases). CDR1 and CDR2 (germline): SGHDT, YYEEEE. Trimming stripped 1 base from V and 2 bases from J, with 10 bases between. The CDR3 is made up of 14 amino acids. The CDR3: CASSLLGGTYEQYF. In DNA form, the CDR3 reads TGTGCCAGCAGCTTGTTAGGAGGTACCTACGAGCAGTACTTC.

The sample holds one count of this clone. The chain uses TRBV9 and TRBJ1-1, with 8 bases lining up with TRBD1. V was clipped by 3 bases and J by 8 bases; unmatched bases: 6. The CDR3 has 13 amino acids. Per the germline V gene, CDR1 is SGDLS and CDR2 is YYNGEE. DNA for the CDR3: TGTGCCAGCAGCGGAACTCGACAGGGGGAAGCTTTCTTT. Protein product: CASSGTRQGEAFF.

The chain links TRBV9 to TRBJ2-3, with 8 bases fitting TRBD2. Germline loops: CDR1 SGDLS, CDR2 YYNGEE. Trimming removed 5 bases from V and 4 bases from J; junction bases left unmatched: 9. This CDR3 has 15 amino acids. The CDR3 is CASSASGGVPDTQYF. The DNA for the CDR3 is TGTGCCAGCAGTGCCAGCGGGGGTGTTCCAGATACGCAGTATTTT.

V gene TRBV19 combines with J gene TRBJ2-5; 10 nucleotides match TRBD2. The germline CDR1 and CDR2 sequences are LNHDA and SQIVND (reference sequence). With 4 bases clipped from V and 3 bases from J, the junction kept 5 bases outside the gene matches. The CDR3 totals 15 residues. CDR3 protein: CASSTSSGGEETQYF. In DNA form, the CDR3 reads TGTGCCAGTAGTACCTCTAGCGGGGGAGAAGAGACCCAGTACTTC.

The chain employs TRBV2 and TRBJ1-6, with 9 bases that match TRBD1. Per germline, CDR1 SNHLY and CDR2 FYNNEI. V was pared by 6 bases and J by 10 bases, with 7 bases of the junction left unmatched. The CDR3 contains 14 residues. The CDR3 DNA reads TGTGCCAGCAGCGACCGGGACAGGGCCTCACCCCTCCACTTT. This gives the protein CASSDRDRASPLHF.

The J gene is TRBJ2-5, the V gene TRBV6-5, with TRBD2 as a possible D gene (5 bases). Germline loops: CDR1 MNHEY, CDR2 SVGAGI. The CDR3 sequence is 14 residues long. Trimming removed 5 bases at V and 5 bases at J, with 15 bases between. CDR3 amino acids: CASSISEVGETQYF. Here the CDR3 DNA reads TGTGCCAGCAGTATCTCGGAGGTTGGTGAGACCCAGTACTTC.

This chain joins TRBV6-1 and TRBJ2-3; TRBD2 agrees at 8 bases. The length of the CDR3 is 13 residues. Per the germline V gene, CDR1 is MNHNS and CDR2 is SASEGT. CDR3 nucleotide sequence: TGTGCTACCGGGGGGGGCTGGGCAGATACGCAGTATTTT. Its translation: CATGGGWADTQYF.

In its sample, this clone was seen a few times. CDR3 region: CAWAGTSGAYNEQFF. In DNA form, the CDR3 reads TGTGCCTGGGCTGGGACTAGCGGGGCCTACAATGAGCAGTTCTTC. The V and J genes are TRBV30 and TRBJ2-1, with 13 positions matching TRBD2. V lost 5 bases to trimming and J lost 2 bases; unmatched junction nucleotides: 3. The V gene's germline CDR1 is GTSNPN and CDR2 SVGIG (reference sequence). The CDR3 length is 15 residues.

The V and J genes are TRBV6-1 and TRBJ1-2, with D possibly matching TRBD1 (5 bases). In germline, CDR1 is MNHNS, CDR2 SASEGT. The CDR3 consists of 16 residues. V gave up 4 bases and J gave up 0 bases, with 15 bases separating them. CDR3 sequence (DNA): TGTGCCAGCAGTGGGCAGAAGGGGTTAGCTAACTATGGCTACACCTTC. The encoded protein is CASSGQKGLANYGYTF.

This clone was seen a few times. This CDR3 is CASSLGADWGEQYF. The CDR3 nucleotides read TGTGCCAGCAGCTTAGGCGCGGACTGGGGAGAGCAGTACTTC. The gene calls are TRBV11-1 and TRBJ2-7, with a possible D match to TRBD2 (5 bases). The CDR3 is 14 amino acids. Trimming pared 1 base from V and 7 bases from J, leaving 14 bases between. The germline V gene has CDR1 SGHAT and CDR2 FQDESV (reference sequence).

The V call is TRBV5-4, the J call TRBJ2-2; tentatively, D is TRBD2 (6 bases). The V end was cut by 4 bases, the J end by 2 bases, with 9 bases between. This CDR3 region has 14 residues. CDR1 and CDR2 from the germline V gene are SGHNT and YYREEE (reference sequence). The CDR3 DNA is TGTGCCAGCAGCGGCGGGGAAAACACCGGGGAGCTGTTTTTT. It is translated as CASSGGENTGELFF.

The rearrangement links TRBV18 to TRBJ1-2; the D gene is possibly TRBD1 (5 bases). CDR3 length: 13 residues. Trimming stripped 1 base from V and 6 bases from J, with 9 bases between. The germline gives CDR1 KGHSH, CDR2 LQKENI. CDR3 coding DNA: TGTGCCAGCTCACCACAAGGGGTTGATGGCTACACCTTC. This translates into CASSPQGVDGYTF.

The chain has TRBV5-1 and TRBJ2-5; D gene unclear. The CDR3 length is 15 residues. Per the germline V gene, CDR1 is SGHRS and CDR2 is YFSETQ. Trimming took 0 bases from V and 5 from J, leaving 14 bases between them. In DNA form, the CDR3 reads TGCGCCAGCAGCTTGGGCCGGGTCAATTCCGAGACCCAGTACTTC. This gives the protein CASSLGRVNSETQYF.

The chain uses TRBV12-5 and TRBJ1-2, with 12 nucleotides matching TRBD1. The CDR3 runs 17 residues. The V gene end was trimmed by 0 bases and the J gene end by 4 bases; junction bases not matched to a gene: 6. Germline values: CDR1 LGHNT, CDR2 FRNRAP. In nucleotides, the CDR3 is TGTGCTAGTGGTTTGGTTTCTTCGGGACAGGGGGCCTATGGCTACACCTTC. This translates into CASGLVSSGQGAYGYTF.

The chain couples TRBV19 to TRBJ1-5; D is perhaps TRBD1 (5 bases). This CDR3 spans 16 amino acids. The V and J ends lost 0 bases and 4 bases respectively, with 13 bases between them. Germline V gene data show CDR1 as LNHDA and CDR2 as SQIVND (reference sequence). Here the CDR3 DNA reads TGTGCCAGTAGTATAGATTCCGTCCAGGGTAATCAGCCCCAGCATTTT. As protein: CASSIDSVQGNQPQHF. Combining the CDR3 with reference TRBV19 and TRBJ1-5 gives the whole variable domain DGGITQSPKYLFRKEGQNVTLSCEQNLNHDAMYWYRQDPGQGLRLIYYSQIVNDFQKGDIAEGYSVSREKKESFPLTVTSAQKNPTAFYLCASSIDSVQGNQPQHFGDGTRLSIL.

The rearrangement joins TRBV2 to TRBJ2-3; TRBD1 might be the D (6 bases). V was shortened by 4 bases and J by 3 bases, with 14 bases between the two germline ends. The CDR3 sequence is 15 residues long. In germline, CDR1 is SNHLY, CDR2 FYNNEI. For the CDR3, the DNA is TGTGCCAGCAGTGGACAGGACCCCGCTACAGATACGCAGTATTTT. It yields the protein CASSGQDPATDTQYF.